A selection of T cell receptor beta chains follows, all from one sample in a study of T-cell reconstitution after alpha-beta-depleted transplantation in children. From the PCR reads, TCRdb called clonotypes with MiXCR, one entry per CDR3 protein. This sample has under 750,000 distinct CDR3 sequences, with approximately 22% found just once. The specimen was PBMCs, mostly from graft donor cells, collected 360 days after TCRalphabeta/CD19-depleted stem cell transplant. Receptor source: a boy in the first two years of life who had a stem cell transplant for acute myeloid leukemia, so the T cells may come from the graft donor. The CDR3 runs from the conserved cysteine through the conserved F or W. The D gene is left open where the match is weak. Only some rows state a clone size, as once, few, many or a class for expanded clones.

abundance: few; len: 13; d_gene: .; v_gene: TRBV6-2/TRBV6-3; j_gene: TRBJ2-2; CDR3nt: TGTGCCAGCAGCACGCTGGGTGGCGGGGAGCTGTTTTTT; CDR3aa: CASSTLGGGELFF
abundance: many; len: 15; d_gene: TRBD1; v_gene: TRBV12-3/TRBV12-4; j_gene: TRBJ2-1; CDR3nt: TGTGCCAGCAGTTTAAGGACAGGGGGATTCGATGAGCAGTTCTTC; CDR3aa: CASSLRTGGFDEQFF
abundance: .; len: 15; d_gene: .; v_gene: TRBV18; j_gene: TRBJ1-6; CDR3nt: TGTGCCAGCTCACCCGACAGAACGAGTTGGTCACCCCTCCACTTT; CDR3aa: CASSPDRTSWSPLHF
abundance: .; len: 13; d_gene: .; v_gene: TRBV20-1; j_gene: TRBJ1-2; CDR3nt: TGCAGTGCCACCCCTCTACAGGACTATGGCTACACCTTC; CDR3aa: CSATPLQDYGYTF
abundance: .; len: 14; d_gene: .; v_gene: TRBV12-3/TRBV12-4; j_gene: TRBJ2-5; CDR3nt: TGTGCCAGCAGTTTTGCTGTCAACGAAGAGACCCAGTACTTC; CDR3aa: CASSFAVNEETQYF
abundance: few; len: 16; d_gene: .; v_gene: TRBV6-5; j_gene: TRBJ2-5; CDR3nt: TGTGCCAGCAGTTACTCGCCAGGGGGGTATGCGGAGACCCAGTACTTC; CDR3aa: CASSYSPGGYAETQYF
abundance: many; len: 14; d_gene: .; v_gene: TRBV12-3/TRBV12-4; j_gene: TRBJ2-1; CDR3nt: TGTGCCAGCAGTTCCAGCTACTTACACAATGAGCAGTTCTTC; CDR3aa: CASSSSYLHNEQFF
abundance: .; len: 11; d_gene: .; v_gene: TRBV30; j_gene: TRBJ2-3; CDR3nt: TGTGCCTGGACCGGACCAGGGGTTGTGTATTTT; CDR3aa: CAWTGPGVVYF
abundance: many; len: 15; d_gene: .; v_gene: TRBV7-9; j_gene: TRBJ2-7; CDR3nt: TGTGCCAGCACAGGGGCCGACCATCCCCCCTACGAGCAGTACTTC; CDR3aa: CASTGADHPPYEQYF
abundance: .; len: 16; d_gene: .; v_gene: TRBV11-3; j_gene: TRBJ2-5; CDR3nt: TGTGCCAGCAGCGTCAAGACAGGACTTCGTTCGGTGACCCAGTACTTC; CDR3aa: CASSVKTGLRSVTQYF
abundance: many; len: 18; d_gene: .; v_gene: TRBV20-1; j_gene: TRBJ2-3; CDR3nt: TGCAGTGCTAGAGACCCCGGACCCGGGACATCGGGCACAGATACGCAGTATTTT; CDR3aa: CSARDPGPGTSGTDTQYF
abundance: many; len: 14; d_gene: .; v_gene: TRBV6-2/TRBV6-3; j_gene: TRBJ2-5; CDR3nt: TGTGCCAGCAGTCCGTATTGGGGTCAAGAGACCCAGTACTTC; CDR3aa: CASSPYWGQETQYF
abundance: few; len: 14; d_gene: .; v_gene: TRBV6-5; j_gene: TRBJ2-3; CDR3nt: TGTGCCAGCAGTTACTCAAAAGGGACAGATACGCAGTATTTT; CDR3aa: CASSYSKGTDTQYF
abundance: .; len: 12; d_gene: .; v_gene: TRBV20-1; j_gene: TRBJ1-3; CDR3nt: TGCAGTGCTAAAATCTCTGGAAACACCATATATTTT; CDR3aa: CSAKISGNTIYF
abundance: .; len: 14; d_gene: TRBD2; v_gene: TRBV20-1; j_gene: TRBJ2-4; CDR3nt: TGCAGTGCTAGGGAAAGCGGGGCGGGAGACATTCAGTACTTC; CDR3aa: CSARESGAGDIQYF
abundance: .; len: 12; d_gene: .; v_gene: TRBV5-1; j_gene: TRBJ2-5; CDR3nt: TGCGCCAGCAGCTTGGCCATGGAGACCCAGTACTTC; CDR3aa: CASSLAMETQYF
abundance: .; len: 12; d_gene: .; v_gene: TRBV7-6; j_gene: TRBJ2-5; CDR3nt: TGTGCCAGCAGCCCGATGCAGGAGACCCAGTACTTC; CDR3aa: CASSPMQETQYF
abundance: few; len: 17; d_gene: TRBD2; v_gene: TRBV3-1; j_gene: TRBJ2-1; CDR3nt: TGTGCCAGCAGCCAGCAAGGGACTAGCGGGGGGGCAGGTGAGCAGTTCTTC; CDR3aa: CASSQQGTSGGAGEQFF
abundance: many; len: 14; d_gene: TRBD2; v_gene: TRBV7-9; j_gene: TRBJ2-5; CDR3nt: TGTGCCAGCAGCTCGGGACTAGCAAAAGAGACCCAGTACTTC; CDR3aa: CASSSGLAKETQYF
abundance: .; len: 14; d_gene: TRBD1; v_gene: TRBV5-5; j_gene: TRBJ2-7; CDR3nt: TGTGCCAGCAGCAAGGGACAGGGCGCCTACGAGCAGTACTTC; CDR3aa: CASSKGQGAYEQYF
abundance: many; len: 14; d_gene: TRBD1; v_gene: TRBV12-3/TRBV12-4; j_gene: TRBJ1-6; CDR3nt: TGTGCCAGCAGAGTGACAGGGGGAGATTCACCCCTCCACTTT; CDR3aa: CASRVTGGDSPLHF
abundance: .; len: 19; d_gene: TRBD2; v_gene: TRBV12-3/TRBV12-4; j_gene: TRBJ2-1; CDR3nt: TGTGCCAGCTGTTTTTACCTAGGAACGGGGGGGCCAAGGGGCAATGAGCAGTTCTTC; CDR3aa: CASCFYLGTGGPRGNEQFF
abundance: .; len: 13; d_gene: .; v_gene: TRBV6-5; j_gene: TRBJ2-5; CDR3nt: TGTGCCAGCAGTTACAGGGGCCGGGAGACCCAGTACTTC; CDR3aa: CASSYRGRETQYF
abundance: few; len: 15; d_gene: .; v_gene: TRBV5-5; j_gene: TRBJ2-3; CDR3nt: TGTGCCAGCAGCTTGGACAGTAGCAGCACAGATACGCAGTATTTT; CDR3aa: CASSLDSSSTDTQYF
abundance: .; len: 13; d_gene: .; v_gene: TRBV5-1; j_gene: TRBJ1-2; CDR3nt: TGCGCCAGCAGCTTGGCCAGGGGCTATGGCTACACCTTC; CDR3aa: CASSLARGYGYTF
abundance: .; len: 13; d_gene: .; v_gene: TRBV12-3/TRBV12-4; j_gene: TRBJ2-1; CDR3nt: TGTGCCAGCAGTCCCACCCAGAGCAATGAGCAGTTCTTC; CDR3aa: CASSPTQSNEQFF
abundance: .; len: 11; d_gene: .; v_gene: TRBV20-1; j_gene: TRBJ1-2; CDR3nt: TGCAGTGCTAGTAAGCGGCGCGGCTACACCTTC; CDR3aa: CSASKRRGYTF
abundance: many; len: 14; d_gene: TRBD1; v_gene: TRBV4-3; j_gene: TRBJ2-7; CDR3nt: TGCGCCAGCAGCTCCCGGGACAGTACCTACGAGCAGTACTTC; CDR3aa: CASSSRDSTYEQYF
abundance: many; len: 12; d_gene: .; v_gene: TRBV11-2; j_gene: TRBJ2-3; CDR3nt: TGTGCCAGCAGCTTCTTAAAAGATACGCAGTATTTT; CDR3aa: CASSFLKDTQYF
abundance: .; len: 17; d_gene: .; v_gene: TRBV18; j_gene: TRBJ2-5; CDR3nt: TGTGCCAGCTCACCAAGAAGGGTTGGGGACGTAAAAGAGACCCAGTACTTC; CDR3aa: CASSPRRVGDVKETQYF
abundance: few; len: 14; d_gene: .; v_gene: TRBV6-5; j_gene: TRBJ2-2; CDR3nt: TGTGCCAGCAGTTACTCGTTACTCCCCGGGGAGCTGTTTTTT; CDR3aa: CASSYSLLPGELFF
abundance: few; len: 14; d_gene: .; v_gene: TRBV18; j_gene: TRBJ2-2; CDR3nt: TGTGCCAGCTCAGAGGTATGGAACACCGGGGAGCTGTTTTTT; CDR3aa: CASSEVWNTGELFF
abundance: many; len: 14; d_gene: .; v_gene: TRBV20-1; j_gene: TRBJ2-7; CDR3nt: TGCAGTGCTAGTGGGAGCCTCCGAGACAGTTGGCAGTACTTC; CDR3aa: CSASGSLRDSWQYF
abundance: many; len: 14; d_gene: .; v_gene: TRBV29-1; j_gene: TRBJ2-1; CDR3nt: TGCAGCGTTCCAGGTGGGGGGGGCGTCAATGAGCAGTTCTTC; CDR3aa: CSVPGGGGVNEQFF
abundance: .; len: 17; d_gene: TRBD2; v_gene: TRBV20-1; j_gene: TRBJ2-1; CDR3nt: TGCTGTGCTAGAGATCCCCCGGGACTAGCAGTCGGGAATGAGCAGTTCTTC; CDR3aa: CCARDPPGLAVGNEQFF
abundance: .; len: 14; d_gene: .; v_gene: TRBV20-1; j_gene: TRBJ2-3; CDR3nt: TGCAGTGCTCATAACCGATACAGGACAGATACGCAGTATTTT; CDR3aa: CSAHNRYRTDTQYF
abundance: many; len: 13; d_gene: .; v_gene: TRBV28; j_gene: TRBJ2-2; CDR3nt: TGTGCCAGCAGTTACCTGAACACCGGGGAGCTGTTTTTT; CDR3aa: CASSYLNTGELFF
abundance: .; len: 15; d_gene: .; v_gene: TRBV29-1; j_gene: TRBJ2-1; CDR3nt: TGCAGCGTTCGGAGGGCCGTCTCCTCGGCGAATGAGCAGTTCTTC; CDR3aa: CSVRRAVSSANEQFF
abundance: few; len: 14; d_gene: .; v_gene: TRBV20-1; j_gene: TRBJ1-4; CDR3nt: TGCAGTGCTTTCCAGGGTGGTACTAATGAAAAACTGTTTTTT; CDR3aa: CSAFQGGTNEKLFF
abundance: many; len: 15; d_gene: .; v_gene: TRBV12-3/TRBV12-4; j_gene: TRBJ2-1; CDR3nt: TGTGCCAGCAGTTTGGACCCTCGAGGGTTCGATGAGCAGTTCTTC; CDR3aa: CASSLDPRGFDEQFF
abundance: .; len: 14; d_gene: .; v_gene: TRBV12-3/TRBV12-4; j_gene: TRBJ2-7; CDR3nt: TGTGCCAGCAGTTTGGGGGCAGGTGGCTACGAGCAGTACTTC; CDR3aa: CASSLGAGGYEQYF
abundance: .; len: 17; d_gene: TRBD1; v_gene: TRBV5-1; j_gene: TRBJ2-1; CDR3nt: TGCGCCAGCAGCTTGGCCGAAGGGACAGGCTCCTACAATGAGCAGTTCTTC; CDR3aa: CASSLAEGTGSYNEQFF
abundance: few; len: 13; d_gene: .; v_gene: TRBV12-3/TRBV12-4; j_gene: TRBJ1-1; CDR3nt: TGTGCCAGCAGTTTGGGGTTTGGCACTGAAGCTTTCTTT; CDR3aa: CASSLGFGTEAFF
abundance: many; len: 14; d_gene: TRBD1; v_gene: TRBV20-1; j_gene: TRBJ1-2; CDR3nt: TGCAGTGCTAATATCCAGGGGGCCCGGAGCCGCTACACCTTC; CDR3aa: CSANIQGARSRYTF
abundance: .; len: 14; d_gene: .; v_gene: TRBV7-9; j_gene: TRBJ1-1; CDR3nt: TGTGCCAGCAGCTTCGAGCCGTTGAACACTGAAGCTTTCTTT; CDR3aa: CASSFEPLNTEAFF
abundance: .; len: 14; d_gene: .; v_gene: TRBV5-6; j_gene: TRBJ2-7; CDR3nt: TGTGCCAGCAGCTTGGGGGCGGGAATTTACGAGCAGTACTTC; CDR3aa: CASSLGAGIYEQYF
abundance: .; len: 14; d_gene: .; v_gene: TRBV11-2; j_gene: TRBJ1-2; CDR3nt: TGTGCCAGCAGCCCCATATCGGGGGGCTATGGCTACACCTTC; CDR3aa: CASSPISGGYGYTF
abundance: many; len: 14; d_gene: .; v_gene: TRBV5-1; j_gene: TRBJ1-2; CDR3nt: TGCGCCAGCAGCTTGGAGAGTCGGGGAAATGGCTACACCTTC; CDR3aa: CASSLESRGNGYTF
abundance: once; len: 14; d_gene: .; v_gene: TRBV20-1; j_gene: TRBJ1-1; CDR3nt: TGCAGTGCTAGAGATCGGTCGTCGAACACTGAAGCTTTCTTT; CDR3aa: CSARDRSSNTEAFF
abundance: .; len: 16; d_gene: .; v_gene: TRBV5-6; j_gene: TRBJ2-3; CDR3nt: TGTGCCAGCAGCCTAAAGGGGCGGGGGCCCACAGATACGCAGTATTTT; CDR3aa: CASSLKGRGPTDTQYF
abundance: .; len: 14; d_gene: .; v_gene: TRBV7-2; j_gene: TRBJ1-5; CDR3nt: TGTGCCAGCAGCTCGGGACCGAGCAATCAGCCCCAGCATTTT; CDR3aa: CASSSGPSNQPQHF
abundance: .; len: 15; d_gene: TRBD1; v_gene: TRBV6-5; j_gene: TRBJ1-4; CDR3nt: TGTGCCAGCAGTTTCGACAGGGGAACTAATGAAAAACTGTTTTTT; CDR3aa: CASSFDRGTNEKLFF
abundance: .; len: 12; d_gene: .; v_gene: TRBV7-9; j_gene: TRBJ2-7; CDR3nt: TGTGCCGTAAGGGACCGAACCTACGAGCAGTACTTC; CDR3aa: CAVRDRTYEQYF